This is a list of T cell receptor beta chains from one sample in a study of blood T cell repertoires in COVID-19. The table came from immunoSEQ multiplex PCR; TCRdb's copy has only in-frame clones and leaves some out. Of roughly 200,000 clones listed, around nine tenths were seen once; the top ten hold 0.53%. The sample comprised peripheral blood. Source of these receptors: a man aged 50 to 59 with acute or convalescent COVID-19. CDR3s include the opening cysteine and the closing phenylalanine or tryptophan. D genes are given only for firm matches.

v_gene	d_gene	j_gene	CDR3aa	CDR3nt
TRBV10-2	-	TRBJ1-2	CASSESMTGTVYGYTF	TGCGCCAGCAGTGAGTCGATGACGGGAACAGTCTATGGCTACACCTTC
TRBV11-1	TRBD1	TRBJ2-5	CASSLTGTAYQETQYF	TGTGCCAGCAGCTTAACCGGGACAGCGTACCAAGAGACCCAGTACTTC
TRBV19	-	TRBJ2-3	CASKAQGTDTQYF	TGTGCCAGTAAGGCCCAGGGCACAGATACGCAGTATTTT
TRBV9	TRBD2	TRBJ2-3	CASSAPLGGGSTDTQYF	TGTGCCAGCAGCGCCCCCCTCGGGGGGGGTAGCACAGATACGCAGTATTTT
TRBV28	TRBD1	TRBJ1-1	CASISAGTGYTEAFF	TGTGCCAGCATCTCCGCCGGGACAGGGTATACTGAAGCTTTCTTT
TRBV28	TRBD2	TRBJ2-1	CASSLTSVSYNEQFF	TGTGCCAGCAGTCTGACTAGCGTATCGTACAATGAGCAGTTCTTC
TRBV5-4	-	TRBJ1-2	CASSYLGESNYGYTF	TGTGCCAGCAGCTACTTAGGGGAATCGAACTATGGCTACACCTTC
TRBV5-1	TRBD2	TRBJ2-7	CASSHSSGTYEQYF	TGCGCCAGCAGTCACTCTAGCGGGACCTACGAGCAGTACTTC
TRBV5-8	-	TRBJ1-3	CASSAGVSGNTIYF	TGTGCCAGCAGCGCGGGTGTTTCTGGAAACACCATATATTTT
TRBV10-3	TRBD1	TRBJ1-4	CAISEYTGGPNEKLFF	TGTGCCATCAGTGAATATACAGGGGGACCTAATGAAAAACTGTTTTTT
TRBV7-2	-	TRBJ1-1	CASSLAGAGNTEAFF	TGTGCCAGCAGCTTAGCGGGGGCCGGGAACACTGAAGCTTTCTTT
TRBV4-1	TRBD1	TRBJ1-2	CASSQGLQKDRAYLYGYTF	TGCGCCAGCAGCCAGGGACTCCAGAAGGACAGGGCTTATCTCTATGGCTACACCTTC
TRBV7-9	TRBD1	TRBJ2-1	CASSYRDRLNEQFF	TGTGCCAGCAGCTATCGGGACAGGCTTAATGAGCAGTTCTTC